The 18 T cell receptor beta chains below all came from one sample that was sequenced in a study of CD8 T cells in Susac syndrome. Reverse transcription of 0.5 to 1 ug RNA was performed with random hexamers. One entry per CDR3 protein, called by TCRdb with MiXCR from the immunoSEQ multiplex PCR reads. There are some 130,000 distinct CDR3 sequences in the sample; 75% to 90% occur only once, and roughly 0.5% lies in the top ten. Material for sequencing was CD8+ T cells from PBMCs. These receptors were taken from a human donor with multiple sclerosis.

This rearrangement joins TRBV12-3 or TRBV12-4 to TRBJ2-1; 9 bases agree with TRBD2. The ends lost 7 bases at V and 2 bases at J; junction bases unmatched: 6. The CDR3 covers 15 residues. CDR3 DNA sequence: TGTGCCAGCACGGAGGCGGGAGGGCCCTACAATGAGCAGTTCTTC. Translating it yields CASTEAGGPYNEQFF.

The chain employs TRBV3-1 and TRBJ2-1, with D unclear. Germline V gene lookup returns CDR1 LGHDT and CDR2 YNNKEL (reference sequence). The CDR3 is 13 residues long. Trimming pared 0 bases from V and 9 bases from J, leaving 9 bases between. CDR3 nucleotide sequence: TGTGCCAGCAGCCAAGATTTCGGCCCTGAGCAGTTCTTC. Protein sequence: CASSQDFGPEQFF.

The chain combines TRBV5-6 with TRBJ2-7; D gene unclear. CDR3 size: 14 residues. V lost 1 base and J lost 6, with 14 bases in between. Germline V gene data show CDR1 as SGHDT and CDR2 as YYEEEE. CDR3 amino acids: CASSLWIPPGEQYV. Written as DNA, the CDR3 is TGTGCCAGCAGCTTGTGGATCCCCCCAGGCGAGCAGTACGTC.

This sequence joins TRBV29-1 and TRBJ2-1, with 8 positions matching TRBD2. This CDR3 is built from 14 residues. V trimming: 3 bases; J trimming: 3 bases; junction bases outside the gene matches: 4. Germline loops: CDR1 SQVTM, CDR2 ANQGSEA. CDR3 sequence reads: CSVDSLAGYNEQFF. The CDR3 DNA reads as TGCAGCGTTGATAGTCTAGCGGGCTACAATGAGCAGTTCTTC.

The rearrangement joins TRBV19 to TRBJ2-2; the D call may be TRBD1 or TRBD2 (6 bases each). V lost 4 bases and J 6 bases, leaving 18 bases between the germline ends. This CDR3 contains 16 residues. The germline CDR1 and CDR2 sequences are LNHDA and SQIVND (reference sequence). CDR3 loop: CASSSRGRRGSGELFF. The CDR3 bases are TGTGCCAGTAGTAGCAGGGGTCGACGGGGGTCCGGGGAGCTGTTTTTT.

This chain joins TRBV7-2 and TRBJ2-4; D is unresolved. V lost 4 bases to trimming and J lost 7 bases, with 14 bases between them. The CDR3 spans 14 residues. Germline CDR1 and CDR2: SGHTA and FQGNSA. The chain's CDR3 is CASSYPIGRNIQYF. The CDR3 coding sequence is TGTGCCAGCAGCTACCCCATTGGTCGGAACATTCAGTACTTC.

The chain links TRBV27 to TRBJ2-1; 13 bases line up with TRBD2. CDR1 is MNHEY, CDR2 SMNVEV, per germline (reference sequence). V dropped 6 bases and J dropped 12; count of bases not matched to a gene: 11. CDR3 length equals 15 residues. The chain's CDR3 is CASSPGTSGKNWQFF. The CDR3 coding sequence is TGTGCCAGCAGCCCCGGGACTAGCGGGAAAAATTGGCAGTTCTTC.

The chain links TRBV7-6 to TRBJ2-3; 11 nucleotides line up with TRBD2. Germline V lookup: CDR1 SGHVS, CDR2 FNYEAQ. The CDR3 extends over 15 amino acids. V trimming: 4 bases; J trimming: 0 bases; junction bases outside the gene matches: 0. The CDR3: CASSWTSGSTDTQYF. In DNA form, the CDR3 reads TGTGCCAGCAGCTGGACTAGCGGGAGCACAGATACGCAGTATTTT.

The genes are TRBV6-5 and TRBJ1-1; TRBD1 might be the D (5 bases). The V gene's germline CDR1 is MNHEY and CDR2 SVGAGI. The V end lost 6 bases, the J end lost 0 bases, and 14 bases lay between the germline ends. This CDR3 is 15 amino acids long. The CDR3 region is CASRKSGFLNTEAFF. The CDR3 DNA follows: TGTGCCAGCAGAAAGTCAGGGTTCTTGAACACTGAAGCTTTCTTT.

The DNA for the CDR3 is TGCGCCAGCAGCCAAGATCTGTTTCCGGAAGAGGGACCTTACACAGATACGCAGTATTTT. Translating it yields CASSQDLFPEEGPYTDTQYF. The chain employs TRBV4-3 and TRBJ2-3; D may match TRBD1 or TRBD2 (5 bases each). CDR1 is LGHNA, CDR2 YSLEER, per germline. This CDR3 has 20 residues. The V end was cut by 0 bases, the J end by 2 bases, with 24 bases between.

The chain's CDR3 is CASSSRGLNYEQYF. The CDR3 DNA reads as TGTGCCAGCAGTTCCAGGGGGCTCAACTACGAGCAGTACTTC. The rearrangement joins TRBV28 to TRBJ2-7; 8 nucleotides line up with TRBD1. The CDR3 is 14 residues long. Germline V gene sequence: CDR1 MDHEN, CDR2 SYDVKM. V gave up 4 bases and J gave up 3 bases; unmatched junction bases: 5.

The genes are TRBV6-4 and TRBJ2-1; weak D call: TRBD2 (6 bases). The length of the CDR3 is 16 residues. Trimming left V 0 bases short and J 9 bases short, with 18 bases between. CDR1 and CDR2 (germline): MRHNA, SNTAGT. Here the CDR3 reads CASSDSYYGSQVEQFF. The CDR3 bases are TGTGCCAGCAGTGACTCTTATTACGGGAGTCAGGTTGAGCAGTTCTTC.

The rearrangement uses TRBV29-1 and TRBJ1-2, with a weak D call TRBD1 (6 bases). The CDR3 contains 14 residues. Germline V gene sequence: CDR1 SQVTM, CDR2 ANQGSEA. V lost 7 bases, J lost 5 bases, and 20 bases lay in between. CDR3: CSAIAPDRPYGYTF. As DNA, the CDR3 is TGCAGCGCCATCGCACCGGACAGACCTTATGGCTACACCTTC.

This clonotype was detected once. The gene calls are TRBV11-2 and TRBJ2-7; D possibly corresponds to TRBD2 (5 bases). Per the germline V gene, CDR1 is SGHAT and CDR2 is FQNNGV. With 3 bases removed from V and 2 bases from J, the gap between germline ends came to 11 bases. The CDR3 has 14 residues. The CDR3: CASSLDLRAYEQYF. CDR3 bases: TGTGCCAGCAGCTTGGACTTGAGGGCCTACGAGCAGTACTTC.

The rearrangement joins TRBV25-1 to TRBJ1-3; 9 nucleotides line up with TRBD1. V shed 3 bases, J shed 0 bases, and the junction held 9 bases outside the gene matches. The CDR3 is 18 amino acids. CDR1 MGHDK and CDR2 SYGVNS come from the germline V gene. The CDR3 here is CASSDRTGVPSSGNTIYF. CDR3 bases: TGTGCCAGCAGTGACCGGACAGGGGTCCCGAGCTCTGGAAACACCATATATTTT.

V and J are TRBV9 and TRBJ2-7; D gene ambiguous. CDR1 and CDR2 (germline): SGDLS, YYNGEE. The CDR3 consists of 15 residues. Trimming took 4 bases from V and 0 from J, leaving 14 bases between them. CDR3 loop: CASSTRPGLSYEQYF. The CDR3 DNA follows: TGTGCCAGCAGCACCCGACCGGGTCTCTCCTACGAGCAGTACTTC.

The CDR3: CASSLVGTGEREQYF. CDR3 DNA sequence: TGTGCCAGCAGTTTAGTGGGGACAGGGGAAAGGGAGCAGTACTTC. The chain is built from TRBV27 and TRBJ2-7; 10 nucleotides agree with TRBD1. Unmatched junction bases numbered 8, after V lost 2 bases and J lost 7 bases. CDR1 is MNHEY and CDR2 is SMNVEV in the germline V gene (reference sequence). This CDR3 region has 15 residues.

This sequence joins TRBV30 and TRBJ1-1; D is ambiguous. The CDR3 runs to 15 residues. The germline V gene encodes CDR1 GTSNPN and CDR2 SVGIG (reference sequence). V gave up 6 bases and J gave up 0 bases, with 17 bases separating them. CDR3 bases: TGTGCCTGCACCTTCGAGTCTCAAATGAACACTGAAGCTTTCTTT. Amino acid sequence: CACTFESQMNTEAFF.